This is a list of T cell receptor beta chains from one sample in a study of blood T cell repertoires in COVID-19. Some clones are missing from TCRdb's copy, which holds only in-frame ones; the method was immunoSEQ multiplex PCR. The sample has over 400,000 clones; roughly 85% are singletons. Sequencing was carried out using peripheral blood. The receptor set was obtained from a human donor in a cohort sampled during active COVID-19. CDR3s include the opening cysteine and the closing phenylalanine or tryptophan. D genes are given only for firm matches. A row's size may be missing; if present it is once, few, many or a size class.

V gene: TRBV11-2; J gene: TRBJ2-7; D gene: TRBD1; clone size: .; CDR3 DNA: TGTGCCAGCAGCCGGGACGGACAGGGGACATACGAGCAGTACTTC; CDR3 protein: CASSRDGQGTYEQYF
V gene: TRBV6-6; J gene: TRBJ2-7; D gene: .; clone size: .; CDR3 DNA: TGTGCCAGCAGTTATAGGGACACCCACGAGCAGTACTTC; CDR3 protein: CASSYRDTHEQYF
V gene: TRBV5-1; J gene: TRBJ2-5; D gene: TRBD2; clone size: .; CDR3 DNA: TGCGCCAGCAGCCCCAAGCGGGAGGGCCTTAGAGGGGAGACCCAGTACTTC; CDR3 protein: CASSPKREGLRGETQYF
V gene: TRBV28; J gene: TRBJ1-1; D gene: .; clone size: few; CDR3 DNA: TGTGCCAGCAGTTATGCTGGGGGGATGAACACTGAAGCTTTCTTT; CDR3 protein: CASSYAGGMNTEAFF
V gene: TRBV12-3/TRBV12-4; J gene: TRBJ1-5; D gene: .; clone size: .; CDR3 DNA: TGTGCCAGCAGTTTCCGGGGGAATCAGCCCCAGCATTTT; CDR3 protein: CASSFRGNQPQHF
V gene: TRBV5-1; J gene: TRBJ2-1; D gene: TRBD2; clone size: .; CDR3 DNA: TGCGCCAGCAGCTTGGGGGGACTAGCGGGAATCGATGAGCAGTTCTTC; CDR3 protein: CASSLGGLAGIDEQFF
V gene: TRBV6-5; J gene: TRBJ1-2; D gene: .; clone size: .; CDR3 DNA: TGTGCCAGGAGGGTCGGGTGGGAGTTCGTGGATAGGAGCACCTTC; CDR3 protein: CARRVGWEFVDRSTF
V gene: TRBV2; J gene: TRBJ1-3; D gene: TRBD1; clone size: .; CDR3 DNA: TGTGCCAGTATGACAGGGGTTGGAAACACCATATATTTT; CDR3 protein: CASMTGVGNTIYF
V gene: TRBV5-1; J gene: TRBJ1-1; D gene: .; clone size: .; CDR3 DNA: TGCGCCAGCAGCTTGGACAGGACCACTGAAGCTTTCTTT; CDR3 protein: CASSLDRTTEAFF
V gene: TRBV7-3; J gene: TRBJ1-2; D gene: .; clone size: .; CDR3 DNA: TGTGCCAGCAGCCCCGGGGGGCAGGGACTCTCTGGCTACACCTTC; CDR3 protein: CASSPGGQGLSGYTF
V gene: TRBV6-4; J gene: TRBJ1-1; D gene: .; clone size: .; CDR3 DNA: TGTGCCAGCAGTGACCCTACCGGGGGGGGCGCCACTGAAGCTTTCTTT; CDR3 protein: CASSDPTGGGATEAFF
V gene: TRBV5-1; J gene: TRBJ2-2; D gene: TRBD2; clone size: .; CDR3 DNA: TGCGCCACCAATCTAGCGGGAGGGGACACCGGGGAGCTGTTTTTT; CDR3 protein: CATNLAGGDTGELFF
V gene: TRBV11-3; J gene: TRBJ2-5; D gene: TRBD1; clone size: few; CDR3 DNA: TGTGCCAGCAGCCCCGGGACAGGGGAGAGAGAGACCCAGTACTTC; CDR3 protein: CASSPGTGERETQYF
V gene: TRBV15; J gene: TRBJ2-5; D gene: .; clone size: .; CDR3 DNA: TGTGCCACCAGCAGAGAGAGGGGGAGGACCCAGTACTTC; CDR3 protein: CATSRERGRTQYF
V gene: TRBV30; J gene: TRBJ1-2; D gene: TRBD1; clone size: .; CDR3 DNA: TGTGCCTGGAGTGTAGGGGCAGGGGGCACCTATGGCTACACCTTC; CDR3 protein: CAWSVGAGGTYGYTF
V gene: TRBV5-4; J gene: TRBJ2-3; D gene: TRBD1; clone size: once; CDR3 DNA: TGTGCCAGCAGCCAGACTAGGGACAGGGACCGTGATACGCAGTATTTT; CDR3 protein: CASSQTRDRDRDTQYF
V gene: TRBV18; J gene: TRBJ2-1; D gene: TRBD1; clone size: once; CDR3 DNA: TGTGCCAGCTCACCGAACAACCAAGGGACAGGGTCGTTCTTC; CDR3 protein: CASSPNNQGTGSFF
V gene: TRBV23-1; J gene: TRBJ2-7; D gene: .; clone size: .; CDR3 DNA: TGCGCCAGCAGTCGGGGACATTCCTTTCCCTACGAGCAGTACTTC; CDR3 protein: CASSRGHSFPYEQYF
V gene: TRBV3-1/TRBV3-2; J gene: TRBJ1-5; D gene: .; clone size: .; CDR3 DNA: TGTGCCAGCAGCCAAGATTTAGGGGTCGATCAGCCCCAGCATTTT; CDR3 protein: CASSQDLGVDQPQHF
V gene: TRBV2; J gene: TRBJ1-1; D gene: .; clone size: .; CDR3 DNA: TGTGCCACCAGCAGTGACACTGAAGCTTTCTTT; CDR3 protein: CATSSDTEAFF
V gene: TRBV18; J gene: TRBJ1-5; D gene: .; clone size: .; CDR3 DNA: TGTGCCAGCTCACTAGGAGGCGGGGAATCGCCCCAGCATTTT; CDR3 protein: CASSLGGGESPQHF
V gene: TRBV7-3; J gene: TRBJ1-6; D gene: TRBD1; clone size: .; CDR3 DNA: TGTGCCAGCAGCTCCGGGACAGTAACACCCCTCCACTTT; CDR3 protein: CASSSGTVTPLHF
V gene: TRBV7-3; J gene: TRBJ1-1; D gene: .; clone size: once; CDR3 DNA: TGTGCCAGCAGCTATAGCGGCAGGGCGAACACTGAAGCTTTCTTT; CDR3 protein: CASSYSGRANTEAFF
V gene: TRBV28; J gene: TRBJ2-1; D gene: TRBD2; clone size: .; CDR3 DNA: TGTGCCAGCAGTTTATCGGGGAGCGGGACCTACTCTGGTGATGAGCAGTTCTTC; CDR3 protein: CASSLSGSGTYSGDEQFF
V gene: TRBV10-3; J gene: TRBJ1-6; D gene: .; clone size: .; CDR3 DNA: TGTGCCATCAGTGTAGGAGGGAATTCACCCCTCCACTTT; CDR3 protein: CAISVGGNSPLHF
V gene: TRBV7-9; J gene: TRBJ1-1; D gene: .; clone size: .; CDR3 DNA: TGTGCCAGCAGCTGGGAGACCTTGAACACTGAAGCTTTCTTT; CDR3 protein: CASSWETLNTEAFF
V gene: TRBV6-6; J gene: TRBJ1-2; D gene: .; clone size: .; CDR3 DNA: TGTGCCAGCAGTTACTCGGCCCCAGGGCTCTCCTATGGCTACACCTTC; CDR3 protein: CASSYSAPGLSYGYTF